The 8 T cell receptor beta chains below were found in one sample sequenced in a study of blood T cell repertoires in COVID-19. Sequencing used immunoSEQ multiplex PCR; TCRdb keeps in-frame clones, though not all of them. The profile shows 100,000 to 130,000 clones, just over 90% of them singletons. Sequencing was carried out using peripheral blood. These receptor sequences come from a young woman with acute or convalescent COVID-19.

V and J are TRBV6-5 and TRBJ1-2, with no clear D. With 1 base removed from V and 4 bases from J, the gap between germline ends came to 10 bases. This CDR3 region has 14 residues. Germline loops: CDR1 MNHEY, CDR2 SVGAGI. CDR3 DNA sequence: TGTGCCAGCAGTTACTACGGGTCATTCTATGGCTACACCTTC. This encodes CASSYYGSFYGYTF.

This rearrangement joins TRBV5-1 to TRBJ1-3; the match to TRBD1 covers 7 bases. From germline, CDR1 is SGHRS and CDR2 YFSETQ. This CDR3 comprises 15 residues. V gave up 5 bases and J gave up 1 base; unmatched junction bases: 6. CDR3 amino acids: CASRTGPPSGNTIYF. The CDR3, as DNA: TGCGCCAGCAGGACAGGGCCGCCATCTGGAAACACCATATATTTT.

This chain connects TRBV9 to TRBJ2-1; 7 nucleotides align to TRBD2. J lost 9 bases, V lost 4 bases, and 13 bases had no gene match. Germline CDR1 is SGDLS and CDR2 is YYNGEE. This CDR3 has 15 residues. The CDR3 loop reads CASSPRREGLGEQFF. As DNA, the CDR3 is TGTGCCAGCAGCCCCCGGAGGGAGGGCCTAGGTGAGCAGTTCTTC.

Points on this clone: The same CDR3 can be traced to other DNA sequences in this sample. This chain links TRBV6-5 with TRBJ1-1; perhaps TRBD1 as D (6 bases). The CDR3 runs to 14 residues. Trimming took 2 bases from V and 5 from J, leaving 12 bases between them. The germline gives CDR1 MNHEY, CDR2 SVGAGI. The CDR3 spells CASSYGQGWTEAFF. The CDR3 nucleotides are TGTGCCAGCAGTTACGGCCAGGGGTGGACTGAAGCTTTCTTT.

The gene calls are TRBV7-2 and TRBJ2-2; D is uncertain. The CDR3 contains 15 residues. The germline gives CDR1 SGHTA, CDR2 FQGNSA. V was pared by 8 bases and J by 4 bases, with 17 bases between. The CDR3 is CASSISSDATGELFF. The CDR3 nucleotides read TGTGCCAGCTCTATTTCCAGCGACGCCACCGGGGAGCTGTTTTTT.

The chain combines TRBV7-2 with TRBJ2-1, with TRBD1 matching over 7 bases. The CDR3 extends over 15 amino acids. V was clipped by 1 base and J by 4 bases; unmatched bases: 4. The germline V gene has CDR1 SGHTA and CDR2 FQGNSA. The CDR3 loop reads CASSLETGIYNEQFF. The CDR3 DNA sequence: TGTGCCAGCAGCTTAGAGACAGGGATATACAATGAGCAGTTCTTC. Full variable domain (rest looked up from reference TRBV7-2 and TRBJ2-1): GAGVSQSPSNKVTEKGKDVELRCDPISGHTALYWYRQSLGQGLEFLIYFQGNSAPDKSGLPSDRFSAERTGGSVSTLTIQRTQQEDSAVYLCASSLETGIYNEQFFGPGTRLTVL.

The chain uses TRBV19 and TRBJ1-1, with TRBD1 identical over 9 bases. V shed 7 bases, J shed 3 bases, and the junction held 12 bases outside the gene matches. CDR3 size: 16 residues. CDR1 is LNHDA, CDR2 SQIVND, per germline (reference sequence). Here the CDR3 reads CASKPDVGQGHTEAFF. CDR3 bases: TGTGCCAGTAAACCCGATGTAGGACAGGGGCACACTGAAGCTTTCTTT.

The gene calls are TRBV27 and TRBJ2-2; D is uncertain. The CDR3 is 14 amino acids. CDR1 is MNHEY, CDR2 SMNVEV, per germline (reference sequence). Trimming removed 3 bases from V and 0 bases from J, with 5 bases in between. CDR3 sequence (DNA): TGTGCCAGCAGTTTCAGTCCGAACACCGGGGAGCTGTTTTTT. Protein sequence: CASSFSPNTGELFF.